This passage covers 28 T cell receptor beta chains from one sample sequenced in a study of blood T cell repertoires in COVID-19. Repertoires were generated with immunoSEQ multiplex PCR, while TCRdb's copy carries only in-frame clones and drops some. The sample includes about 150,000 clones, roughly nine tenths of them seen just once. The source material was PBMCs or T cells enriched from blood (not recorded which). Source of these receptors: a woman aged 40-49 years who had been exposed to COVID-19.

The CDR3 coding sequence is TGTGCCAGCAGCTTCAGGGCAGCGAACACCGGGGAGCTGTTTTTT. Translation gives CASSFRAANTGELFF. The chain joins TRBV7-9 to TRBJ2-2; D possibly corresponds to TRBD1 (5 bases). Germline CDR1 and CDR2: SEHNR and FQNEAQ (reference sequence). V lost 3 bases and J 0 bases, leaving 8 bases between the germline ends. The CDR3 consists of 15 residues. Based on the CDR3 plus reference TRBV7-9 and TRBJ2-2, the full variable domain is DTGVSQNPRHKITKRGQNVTFRCDPISEHNRLYWYRQTLGQGPEFLTYFQNEAQLEKSRLLSDRFSAERPKGSFSTLEIQRTEQGDSAMYLCASSFRAANTGELFFGEGSRLTVL.

Written as DNA, the CDR3 is TGCGCCAGCAACGGGATGAACACTGAAGCTTTCTTT. Translation: CASNGMNTEAFF. The rearrangement uses TRBV10-2 and TRBJ1-1; D is undetermined. This CDR3 contains 12 residues. The V gene's germline CDR1 is WSHSY and CDR2 SAAADI. V was trimmed by 7 bases and J by 0 bases, leaving 6 bases between them.

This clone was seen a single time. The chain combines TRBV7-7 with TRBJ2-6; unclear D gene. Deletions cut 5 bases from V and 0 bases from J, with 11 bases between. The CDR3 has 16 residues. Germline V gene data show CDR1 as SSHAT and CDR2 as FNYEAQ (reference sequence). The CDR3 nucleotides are TGTGCCAGCAGCCCAGGCAGTTTCTCTGGGGCCAACGTCCTGACTTTC. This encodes CASSPGSFSGANVLTF.

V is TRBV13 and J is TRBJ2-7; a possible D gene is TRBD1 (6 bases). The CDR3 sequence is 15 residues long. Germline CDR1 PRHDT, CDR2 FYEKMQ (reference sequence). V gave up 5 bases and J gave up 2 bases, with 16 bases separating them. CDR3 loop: CASSTTGTLTYEQYF. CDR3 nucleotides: TGTGCCAGCAGCACAACCGGGACACTCACCTACGAGCAGTACTTC.

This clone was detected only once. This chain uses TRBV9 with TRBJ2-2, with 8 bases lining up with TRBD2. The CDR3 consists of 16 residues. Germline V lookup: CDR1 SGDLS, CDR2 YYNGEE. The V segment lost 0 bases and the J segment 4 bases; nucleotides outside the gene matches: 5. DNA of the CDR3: TGTGCCAGCAGCGTAGGTAGCGGGATCGGCACCGGGGAGCTGTTTTTT. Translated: CASSVGSGIGTGELFF.

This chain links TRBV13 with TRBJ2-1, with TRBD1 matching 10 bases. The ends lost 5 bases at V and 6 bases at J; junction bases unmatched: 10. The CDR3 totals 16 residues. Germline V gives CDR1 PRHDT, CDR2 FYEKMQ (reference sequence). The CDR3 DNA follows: TGTGCCAGCAGCACCTCCGGGACAGGGGTTCCCAATGAGCAGTTCTTC. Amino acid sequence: CASSTSGTGVPNEQFF.

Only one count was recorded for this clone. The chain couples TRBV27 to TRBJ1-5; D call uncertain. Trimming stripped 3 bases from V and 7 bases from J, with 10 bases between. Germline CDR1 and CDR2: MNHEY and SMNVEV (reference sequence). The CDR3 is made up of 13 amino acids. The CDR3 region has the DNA TGTGCCAGCAGTTTCCAACAGTTCCAGCCCCAGCATTTT. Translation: CASSFQQFQPQHF.

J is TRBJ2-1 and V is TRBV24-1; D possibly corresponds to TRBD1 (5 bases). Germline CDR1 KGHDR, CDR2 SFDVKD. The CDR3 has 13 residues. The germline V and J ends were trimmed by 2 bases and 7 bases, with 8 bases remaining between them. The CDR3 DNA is TGTGCCACCAGTGATTCAGGGTTTAATGAGCAGTTCTTC. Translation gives CATSDSGFNEQFF.

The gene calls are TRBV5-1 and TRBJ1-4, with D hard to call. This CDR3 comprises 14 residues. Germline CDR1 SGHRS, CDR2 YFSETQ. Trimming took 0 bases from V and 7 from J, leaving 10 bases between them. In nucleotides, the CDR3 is TGCGCCAGCAGCTTGGTGGCAGGAGGTGAAAAACTGTTTTTT. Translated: CASSLVAGGEKLFF.

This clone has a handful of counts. In DNA, the CDR3 is TGTGCCAGCAGTGAACAATATAGCACAGATACGCAGTATTTT. Translation: CASSEQYSTDTQYF. The rearrangement links TRBV28 to TRBJ2-3; no firm D call. The CDR3 spans 14 residues. From germline, CDR1 is MDHEN and CDR2 SYDVKM. Trimming cost V 5 bases and J 0 bases, with 9 bases left between them.

The CDR3 loop is CASSTGTGDTGELFF. CDR3 coding DNA: TGTGCCAGCAGCACCGGGACAGGGGACACCGGGGAGCTGTTTTTT. The chain has TRBV28 and TRBJ2-2; TRBD1 matches 10 bases. The V segment lost 6 bases and the J segment 3 bases; nucleotides outside the gene matches: 4. Germline CDR1 and CDR2: MDHEN and SYDVKM. CDR3 length: 15 residues.

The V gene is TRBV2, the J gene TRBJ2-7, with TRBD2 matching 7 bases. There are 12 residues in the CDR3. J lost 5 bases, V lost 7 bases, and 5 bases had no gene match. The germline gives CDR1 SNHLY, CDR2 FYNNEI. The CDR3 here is CASIGGSDEQYF. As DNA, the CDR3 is TGTGCCAGCATAGGCGGGAGCGACGAGCAGTACTTC.

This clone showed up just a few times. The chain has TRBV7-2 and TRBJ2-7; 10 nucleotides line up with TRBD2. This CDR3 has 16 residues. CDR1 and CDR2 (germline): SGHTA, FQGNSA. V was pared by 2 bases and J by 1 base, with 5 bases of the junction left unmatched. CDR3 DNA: TGTGCCAGCAGCTTATCGTCTAGCGGGGGTTCCTACGAGCAGTACTTC. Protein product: CASSLSSSGGSYEQYF.

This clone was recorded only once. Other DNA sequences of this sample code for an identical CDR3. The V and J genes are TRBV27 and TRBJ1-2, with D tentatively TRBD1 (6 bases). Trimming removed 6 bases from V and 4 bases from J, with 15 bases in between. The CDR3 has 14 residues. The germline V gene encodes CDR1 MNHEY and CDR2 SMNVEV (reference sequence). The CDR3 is CASRRPGQGYGYTF. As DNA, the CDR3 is TGTGCCAGCAGGAGACCGGGACAAGGCTATGGCTACACCTTC.

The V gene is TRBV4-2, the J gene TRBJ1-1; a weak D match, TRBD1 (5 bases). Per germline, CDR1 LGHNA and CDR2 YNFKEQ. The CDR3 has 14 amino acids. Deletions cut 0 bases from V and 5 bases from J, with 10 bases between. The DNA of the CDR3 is TGTGCCAGCAGCCAAGAGGGGGGGAGGACTGAAGCTTTCTTT. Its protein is CASSQEGGRTEAFF.

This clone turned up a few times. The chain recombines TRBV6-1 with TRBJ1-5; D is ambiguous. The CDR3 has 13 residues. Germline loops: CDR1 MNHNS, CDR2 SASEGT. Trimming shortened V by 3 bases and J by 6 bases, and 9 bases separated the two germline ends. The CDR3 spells CASSDYFSQPQHF. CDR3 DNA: TGTGCCAGCAGTGATTATTTCTCTCAGCCCCAGCATTTT.

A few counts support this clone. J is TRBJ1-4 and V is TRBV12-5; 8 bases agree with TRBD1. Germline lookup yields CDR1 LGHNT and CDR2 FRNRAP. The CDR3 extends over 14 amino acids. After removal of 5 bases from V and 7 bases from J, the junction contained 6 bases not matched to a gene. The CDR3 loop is CASGDGQGREKLFF. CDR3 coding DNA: TGTGCTAGTGGTGACGGACAGGGCCGTGAAAAACTGTTTTTT.

CDR3 protein: CASSGAGGTSTDTQYF. The CDR3 region has the DNA TGTGCCAGCAGCGGGGCAGGCGGGACCAGCACAGATACGCAGTATTTT. The V gene is TRBV7-9, the J gene TRBJ2-3, with D tentatively TRBD2 (6 bases). Deletions cut 5 bases from V and 0 bases from J, with 15 bases between. Germline CDR1 is SEHNR and CDR2 is FQNEAQ (reference sequence). The CDR3 is 16 amino acids.

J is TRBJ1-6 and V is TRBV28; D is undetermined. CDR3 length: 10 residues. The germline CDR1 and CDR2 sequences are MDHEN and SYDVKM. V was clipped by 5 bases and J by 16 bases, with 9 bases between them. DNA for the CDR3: TGTGCCAGCAGTAGCGGCTGGCTCCACTTT. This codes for CASSSGWLHF.

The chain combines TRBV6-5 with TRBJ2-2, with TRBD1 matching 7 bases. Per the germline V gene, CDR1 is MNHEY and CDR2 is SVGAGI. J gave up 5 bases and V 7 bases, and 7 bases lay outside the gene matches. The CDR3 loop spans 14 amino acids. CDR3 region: CASTRDRLTGELFF. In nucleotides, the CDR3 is TGTGCCAGCACAAGGGACAGACTAACCGGGGAGCTGTTTTTT.

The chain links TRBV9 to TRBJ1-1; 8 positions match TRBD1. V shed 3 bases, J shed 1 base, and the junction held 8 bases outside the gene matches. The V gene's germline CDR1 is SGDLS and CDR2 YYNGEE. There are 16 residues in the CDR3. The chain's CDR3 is CASSAPRQGANTEAFF. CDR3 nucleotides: TGTGCCAGCAGCGCCCCCCGGCAGGGGGCGAACACTGAAGCTTTCTTT.

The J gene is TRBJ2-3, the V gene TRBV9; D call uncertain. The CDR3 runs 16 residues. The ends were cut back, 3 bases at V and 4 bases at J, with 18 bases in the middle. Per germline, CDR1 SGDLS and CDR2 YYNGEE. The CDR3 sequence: CASSGGKESWADTQYF. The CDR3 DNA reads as TGTGCCAGCAGCGGAGGAAAGGAGAGCTGGGCAGATACGCAGTATTTT.

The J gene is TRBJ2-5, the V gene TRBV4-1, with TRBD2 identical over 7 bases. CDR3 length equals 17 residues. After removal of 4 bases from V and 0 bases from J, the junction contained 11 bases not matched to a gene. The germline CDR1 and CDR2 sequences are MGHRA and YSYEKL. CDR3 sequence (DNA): TGCGCCAGCAGCCCGCTCGAGGGGAGCGGGGACCAAGAGACCCAGTACTTC. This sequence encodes CASSPLEGSGDQETQYF.

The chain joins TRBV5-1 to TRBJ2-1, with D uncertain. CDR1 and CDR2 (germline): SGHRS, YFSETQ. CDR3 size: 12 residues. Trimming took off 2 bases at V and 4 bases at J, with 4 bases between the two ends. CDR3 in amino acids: CASSFNYNEQFF. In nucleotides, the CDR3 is TGCGCCAGCAGCTTCAATTACAATGAGCAGTTCTTC. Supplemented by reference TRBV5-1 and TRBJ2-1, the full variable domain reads KAGVTQTPRYLIKTRGQQVTLSCSPISGHRSVSWYQQTPGQGLQFLFEYFSETQRNKGNFPGRFSGRQFSNSRSEMNVSTLELGDSALYLCASSFNYNEQFFGPGTRLTVL.

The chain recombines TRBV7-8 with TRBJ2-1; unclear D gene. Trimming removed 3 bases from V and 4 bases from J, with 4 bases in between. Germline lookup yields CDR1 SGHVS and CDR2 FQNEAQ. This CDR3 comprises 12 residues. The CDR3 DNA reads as TGTGCCAGCAGCTTGGCATACAATGAGCAGTTCTTC. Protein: CASSLAYNEQFF. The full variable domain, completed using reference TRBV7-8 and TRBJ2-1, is GAGVSQSPRYKVAKRGQDVALRCDPISGHVSLFWYQQALGQGPEFLTYFQNEAQLDKSGLPSDRFFAERPEGSVSTLKIQRTQQEDSAVYLCASSLAYNEQFFGPGTRLTVL.

Here the CDR3 DNA reads TGTGCCAGCTCACCAGTCCTAACTAGCACAGATACGCAGTATTTT. It specifies CASSPVLTSTDTQYF. The chain employs TRBV18 and TRBJ2-3; D uncertain. V was shortened by 2 bases and J by 0 bases, with 9 bases between the two germline ends. The CDR3 contains 15 residues. Germline lookup yields CDR1 KGHSH and CDR2 LQKENI. Complete variable domain (other parts from reference TRBV18 and TRBJ2-3): NAGVMQNPRHLVRRRGQEARLRCSPMKGHSHVYWYRQLPEEGLKFMVYLQKENIIDESGMPKERFSAEFPKEGPSILRIQQVVRGDSAAYFCASSPVLTSTDTQYFGPGTRLTVL.

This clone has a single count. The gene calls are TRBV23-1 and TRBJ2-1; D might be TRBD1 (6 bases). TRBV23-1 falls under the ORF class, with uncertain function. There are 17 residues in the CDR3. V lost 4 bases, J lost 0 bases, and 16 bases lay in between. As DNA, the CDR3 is TGCGCCAGCAGTCGCGAGGGACACCCTGGCTCCTACAATGAGCAGTTCTTC. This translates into CASSREGHPGSYNEQFF.

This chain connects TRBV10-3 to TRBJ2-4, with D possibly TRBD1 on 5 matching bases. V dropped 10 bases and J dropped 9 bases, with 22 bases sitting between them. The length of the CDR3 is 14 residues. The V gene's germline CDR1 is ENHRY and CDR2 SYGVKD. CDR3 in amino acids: CARPLQVSLSIQYF. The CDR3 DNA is TGTGCCAGGCCGCTACAGGTATCTTTGAGCATTCAGTACTTC.